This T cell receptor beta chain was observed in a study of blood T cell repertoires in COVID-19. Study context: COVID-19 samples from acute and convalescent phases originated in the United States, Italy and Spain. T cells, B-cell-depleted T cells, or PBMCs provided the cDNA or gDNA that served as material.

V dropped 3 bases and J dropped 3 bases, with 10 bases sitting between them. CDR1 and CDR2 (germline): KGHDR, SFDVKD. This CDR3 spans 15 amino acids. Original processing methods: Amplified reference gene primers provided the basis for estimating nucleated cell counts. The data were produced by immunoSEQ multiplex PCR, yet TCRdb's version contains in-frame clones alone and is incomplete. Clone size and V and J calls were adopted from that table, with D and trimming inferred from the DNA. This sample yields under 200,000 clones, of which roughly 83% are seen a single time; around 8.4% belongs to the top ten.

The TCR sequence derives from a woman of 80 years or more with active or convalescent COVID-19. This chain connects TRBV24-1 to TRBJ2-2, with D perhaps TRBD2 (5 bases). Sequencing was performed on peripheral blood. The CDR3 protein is CATSDPAGDTGELFF. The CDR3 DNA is TGTGCCACCAGTGATCCCGCCGGGGACACCGGGGAGCTGTTTTTT.